These T cell receptor beta chains were read from a single sample in a study of T cells in Graves' hyperthyroidism and ophthalmopathy. MiXCR was run by TCRdb on the multiplex PCR reads, yielding one entry per CDR3 protein. Here the sample spans about 580,000 distinct CDR3 sequences, roughly 50% being singletons. The sequencing input was peripheral blood or thyroid tissue (not recorded which). The receptors come from a woman aged 18-30 years with Graves' hyperthyroidism. The CDR3 runs from the conserved cysteine through the conserved F or W. Fields, in order: D gene, V gene, J gene, clone size, CDR3 DNA, CDR3 protein. The D gene is left open where the match is weak. The size of a clone is reported for some rows only, either as once, few or many, or as a class for expanded clones.

d_call: NA
v_call: TRBV20-1
j_call: TRBJ2-6
clone_size: many
cdr3_nt: TGCAGTGCTAGAGACCTCTCTGGGGCCAACGTCCTGACTTTC
cdr3_aa: CSARDLSGANVLTF

d_call: TRBD1
v_call: TRBV4-1
j_call: TRBJ1-2
clone_size: many
cdr3_nt: TGCGCCAGCAGCCGAACCGGGACAGGGAGTGGCTACACCTTC
cdr3_aa: CASSRTGTGSGYTF

d_call: TRBD2
v_call: TRBV5-1
j_call: TRBJ2-3
clone_size: NA
cdr3_nt: TGCGCCAGCAGCTTGAGCGGGAGGGCCTTTCCTGATACGCAGTATTTT
cdr3_aa: CASSLSGRAFPDTQYF

d_call: TRBD1
v_call: TRBV12-3/TRBV12-4
j_call: TRBJ1-1
clone_size: many
cdr3_nt: TGTGCCAGCAGTGAGCAGGGGGCCGGGATGAACACTGAAGCTTTCTTT
cdr3_aa: CASSEQGAGMNTEAFF

d_call: NA
v_call: TRBV29-1
j_call: TRBJ2-5
clone_size: many
cdr3_nt: NA
cdr3_aa: CSVGSGSRYF

d_call: TRBD2
v_call: TRBV7-3
j_call: TRBJ2-5
clone_size: NA
cdr3_nt: TGTGCCAGCAGCCAAGTGGCGGGAGATGTAAAGACCCAGTACTTC
cdr3_aa: CASSQVAGDVKTQYF

d_call: TRBD2
v_call: TRBV5-8
j_call: TRBJ2-5
clone_size: many
cdr3_nt: TGTGCCAGCAGCTTGGCCTCTAGCGGGACCGAGACCCAGTACTTC
cdr3_aa: CASSLASSGTETQYF

d_call: NA
v_call: TRBV12-5
j_call: TRBJ1-2
clone_size: many
cdr3_nt: TGTGCTAGTGGCGTGGCGGACATCTCTTTC
cdr3_aa: CASGVADISF

d_call: NA
v_call: TRBV4-1
j_call: TRBJ1-5
clone_size: many
cdr3_nt: TGCGCCAGCAGCCAAGATGGGTCAGGGCGGAATCAGCCCCAGCATTTT
cdr3_aa: CASSQDGSGRNQPQHF

d_call: TRBD1
v_call: TRBV2
j_call: TRBJ2-7
clone_size: NA
cdr3_nt: TGTGCCAGCAGTGAAGAGTGGACAGGGGCCTACGAGCAGTACTTC
cdr3_aa: CASSEEWTGAYEQYF

d_call: NA
v_call: TRBV14
j_call: TRBJ1-1
clone_size: many
cdr3_nt: TGTGCCAGCACCCTCCTGGGGAACACTGAAGCTTTCTTT
cdr3_aa: CASTLLGNTEAFF

d_call: NA
v_call: TRBV12-3/TRBV12-4
j_call: TRBJ1-5
clone_size: NA
cdr3_nt: TGTGCCAGCAGACCCGGGGTAACCCAGCATTTT
cdr3_aa: CASRPGVTQHF

d_call: NA
v_call: TRBV12-3/TRBV12-4
j_call: TRBJ2-5
clone_size: few
cdr3_nt: TGTGCCAGCAGTGTCGCAGGGGGGGAAGAGACCCAGTACTTC
cdr3_aa: CASSVAGGEETQYF

d_call: NA
v_call: TRBV5-8
j_call: TRBJ2-7
clone_size: many
cdr3_nt: TGTGCCAGCAGCCGATCCCGGGGCTCCTACGAGCAGTACTTC
cdr3_aa: CASSRSRGSYEQYF

d_call: NA
v_call: TRBV7-9
j_call: TRBJ1-5
clone_size: NA
cdr3_nt: TGTGCCAGCAGCTTAGTCCAGGGGCCCCAGCATTTT
cdr3_aa: CASSLVQGPQHF

d_call: NA
v_call: TRBV6-2/TRBV6-3
j_call: TRBJ2-7
clone_size: many
cdr3_nt: TGTGCCAGCAAGCCTAGCGTATCCTACGAGCAGTACTTC
cdr3_aa: CASKPSVSYEQYF

d_call: NA
v_call: TRBV10-3
j_call: TRBJ2-7
clone_size: NA
cdr3_nt: TGTGCCATCAGTGAGCCCCGGGGGGACAGTCTTCTCGAGCAGTACTTC
cdr3_aa: CAISEPRGDSLLEQYF

d_call: NA
v_call: TRBV11-2
j_call: TRBJ2-2
clone_size: many
cdr3_nt: TGTGCCAGCAGCTTAAGACTCCCAGGCGGGGAGCTGTTTTTT
cdr3_aa: CASSLRLPGGELFF

d_call: NA
v_call: TRBV7-6
j_call: TRBJ1-5
clone_size: NA
cdr3_nt: TGTGCCAGCAGCTACACCGATTGGGGCAATCAGCCCCAGCATTTT
cdr3_aa: CASSYTDWGNQPQHF

d_call: TRBD2
v_call: TRBV7-9
j_call: TRBJ2-7
clone_size: NA
cdr3_nt: TGTGCCAGCAGCCGGGGCGGGAGGGACGGGGAGCAGTACTTC
cdr3_aa: CASSRGGRDGEQYF

d_call: NA
v_call: TRBV20-1
j_call: TRBJ1-1
clone_size: many
cdr3_nt: TGCAGTGTTTCCCCTCTCGTTTCAGGGATGAACACTGAAGCTTTCTTT
cdr3_aa: CSVSPLVSGMNTEAFF

d_call: NA
v_call: TRBV12-3/TRBV12-4
j_call: TRBJ1-2
clone_size: many
cdr3_nt: TGTGCCAGCAGTTTAGCCGGCTACACCTTC
cdr3_aa: CASSLAGYTF

d_call: NA
v_call: TRBV27
j_call: TRBJ1-2
clone_size: many
cdr3_nt: TGTGCCAGCAGTCCCGGGGAGATCGGCTATGGCTACACCTTC
cdr3_aa: CASSPGEIGYGYTF

d_call: NA
v_call: TRBV7-2
j_call: TRBJ2-7
clone_size: once
cdr3_nt: TGTGCCAGCAGCTTACTGACAGCGGTTGAGCAGTACTTC
cdr3_aa: CASSLLTAVEQYF

d_call: NA
v_call: TRBV20-1
j_call: TRBJ1-5
clone_size: many
cdr3_nt: TGCAGTGCTAGAGATGGCAACAATCAGCCCCAGCATTTT
cdr3_aa: CSARDGNNQPQHF